This entry lists 6 T cell receptor beta chains sequenced from one sample in a study of T-cell memory formation after mild COVID-19. TCRdb called the 5' RACE reads again in MiXCR, with one record for every CDR3 protein. The sample records 450,000 to 650,000 distinct CDR3 sequences, about a fifth being singletons. The source material was PBMCs or a T cell subset sorted from them (not recorded which). The receptor set was obtained from an adult woman who had mild COVID-19 (a few samples of this study predate the infection). Cell type and time point are not known.

V gene TRBV27 combines with J gene TRBJ2-2; 10 bases fit TRBD1. Germline V gene sequence: CDR1 MNHEY, CDR2 SMNVEV (reference sequence). There are 17 residues in the CDR3. With 2 bases clipped from V and 7 bases from J, the junction kept 10 bases outside the gene matches. This chain's CDR3 is CASSLVQWTGGIGELFF. CDR3 DNA sequence: TGTGCCAGCAGTTTAGTCCAGTGGACAGGGGGGATCGGGGAGCTGTTTTTT.

The chain has TRBV5-1 and TRBJ2-7; D is possibly TRBD2 (5 bases). Deletions cut 0 bases from V and 6 bases from J, with 22 bases between. Looked up from germline, CDR1 is SGHRS and CDR2 is YFSETQ. This CDR3 comprises 17 residues. The CDR3 region is CASSLAASYGGRSEQYF. The CDR3 region has the DNA TGCGCCAGCAGCTTGGCAGCTTCGTATGGCGGGCGCTCCGAGCAGTACTTC.

V usage is TRBV6-5 and J usage is TRBJ1-3; no clear D. Trimming left V 3 bases short and J 1 base short, with 7 bases between. The CDR3 sequence is 14 residues long. CDR1 MNHEY and CDR2 SVGAGI come from the germline V gene. CDR3 region: CASSYERSGNTIYF. The DNA of the CDR3 is TGTGCCAGCAGTTATGAGAGGTCTGGAAACACCATATATTTT.

The chain has TRBV18 and TRBJ2-1; TRBD2 matches at 13 bases. Germline V CDR1 and CDR2: KGHSH, LQKENI. The trim removed 6 bases at V and 0 bases at J, leaving 5 bases unmatched. The CDR3 length is 17 residues. This chain's CDR3 is CASSSGTSGNSYNEQFF. The CDR3 DNA is TGTGCCAGCTCGTCCGGGACTAGCGGGAACTCCTACAATGAGCAGTTCTTC.

This clonotype showed up just a few times. V and J are TRBV7-3 and TRBJ2-1; D is possibly TRBD2 (5 bases). This CDR3 spans 17 amino acids. The V end lost 4 bases, the J end lost 3 bases, and 19 bases lay between the germline ends. Germline V gives CDR1 SGHTA, CDR2 FQGTGA. CDR3 nucleotide sequence: TGTGCCAGCAGCTCCTCCGATAGGGAGTGGGACTACAATGAGCAGTTCTTC. This sequence encodes CASSSSDREWDYNEQFF.

This clonotype was detected only a few times. The chain has TRBV18 and TRBJ2-3; tentative D call: TRBD2 (6 bases). The CDR3 is made up of 16 amino acids. V was pared by 2 bases and J by 6 bases, with 18 bases between. The germline gives CDR1 KGHSH, CDR2 LQKENI. The CDR3 coding sequence is TGTGCCAGCTCACCAAGCAGCGGGCCCGCCGTGGATACGCAGTATTTT. Protein: CASSPSSGPAVDTQYF.